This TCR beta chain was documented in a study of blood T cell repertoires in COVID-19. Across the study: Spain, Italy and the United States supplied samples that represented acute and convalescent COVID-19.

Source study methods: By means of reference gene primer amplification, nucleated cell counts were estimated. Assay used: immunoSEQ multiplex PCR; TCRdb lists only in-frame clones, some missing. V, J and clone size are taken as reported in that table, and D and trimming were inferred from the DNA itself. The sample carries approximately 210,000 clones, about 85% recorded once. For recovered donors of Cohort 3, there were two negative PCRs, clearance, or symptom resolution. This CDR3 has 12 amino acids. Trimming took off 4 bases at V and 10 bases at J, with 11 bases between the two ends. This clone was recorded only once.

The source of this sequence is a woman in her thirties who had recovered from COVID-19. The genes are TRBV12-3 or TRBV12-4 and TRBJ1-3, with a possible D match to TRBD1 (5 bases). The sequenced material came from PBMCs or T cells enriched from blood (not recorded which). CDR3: CASSSSGRTIYF. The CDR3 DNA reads TGTGCCAGCAGTTCCTCAGGGCGAACCATATATTTT.